A selection of T cell receptor beta chains follows, all from one sample in a study of blood T cell repertoires in COVID-19. Clones were sequenced by immunoSEQ multiplex PCR, and TCRdb holds only the in-frame ones, with some missing. The table includes more than 250,000 clones, more than 75% detected once. Sequencing used peripheral blood. The receptors stem from a man over 45 with active or convalescent COVID-19. Both conserved end residues are part of each CDR3. The D gene is left open where the match is weak. The size entry is marked missing in some rows and otherwise reads once, few, many or a size class.

CDR3 protein: CASSLWTVNSPLHF
CDR3 DNA: TGTGCCAGCAGCTTATGGACAGTAAATTCACCCCTCCACTTT
J gene: TRBJ1-6
D gene: .
V gene: TRBV11-2
clone size: .

CDR3 protein: CASSPPAGTQYF
CDR3 DNA: TGCGCCAGCAGCCCCCCGGCAGGGACGCAGTATTTT
J gene: TRBJ2-3
D gene: .
V gene: TRBV5-1
clone size: .

CDR3 protein: CASSQGRLGYEQYF
CDR3 DNA: TGTGCCAGCAGCCAAGGGCGACTAGGCTACGAGCAGTACTTC
J gene: TRBJ2-7
D gene: .
V gene: TRBV3-1/TRBV3-2
clone size: .

CDR3 protein: CASSPRSTGSYEQYF
CDR3 DNA: TGTGCCAGCTCACCCCGATCCACAGGCTCCTACGAGCAGTACTTC
J gene: TRBJ2-7
D gene: .
V gene: TRBV18
clone size: once

CDR3 protein: CASRGTGRFTEAFF
CDR3 DNA: TGTGCCAGCAGGGGGACAGGGCGATTCACTGAAGCTTTCTTT
J gene: TRBJ1-1
D gene: TRBD1
V gene: TRBV25-1
clone size: .

CDR3 protein: CASSPGTGVSNQPQHF
CDR3 DNA: TGTGCCAGCTCACCTGGGACAGGGGTTAGCAATCAGCCCCAGCATTTT
J gene: TRBJ1-5
D gene: TRBD1
V gene: TRBV18
clone size: few

CDR3 protein: CASSIGGTHQETQYF
CDR3 DNA: TGTGCCAGTAGTATAGGGGGCACACACCAAGAGACCCAGTACTTC
J gene: TRBJ2-5
D gene: .
V gene: TRBV19
clone size: .

CDR3 protein: CASSLGWGGNTEAFF
CDR3 DNA: TGTGCCAGCTCACTCGGATGGGGCGGGAACACTGAAGCTTTCTTT
J gene: TRBJ1-1
D gene: .
V gene: TRBV18
clone size: .

CDR3 protein: CASSGGTGNEKLFF
CDR3 DNA: TGTGCCAGCAGTGGTGGGACAGGGAATGAAAAACTGTTTTTT
J gene: TRBJ1-4
D gene: TRBD1
V gene: TRBV2
clone size: once

CDR3 protein: CASSSQGTGELFF
CDR3 DNA: TGTGCCAGCTCCAGCCAGGGTACCGGGGAGCTGTTTTTT
J gene: TRBJ2-2
D gene: .
V gene: TRBV18
clone size: .

CDR3 protein: CAWSRGTGELFF
CDR3 DNA: TGTGCCTGGAGTCGGGGGACCGGGGAGCTGTTTTTT
J gene: TRBJ2-2
D gene: .
V gene: TRBV30
clone size: .

CDR3 protein: CASSSFNTGGTFYEFF
CDR3 DNA: TGTGCCAGCAGCTCATTTAATACAGGGGGGACTTTTTATGAGTTCTTC
J gene: TRBJ2-1
D gene: TRBD1
V gene: TRBV7-8
clone size: .

CDR3 protein: CASYSGGRNTEAFF
CDR3 DNA: TGTGCCAGCTATTCCGGGGGGCGGAACACTGAAGCTTTCTTT
J gene: TRBJ1-1
D gene: .
V gene: TRBV6-6
clone size: once

CDR3 protein: CASSPTGGSGNTIYF
CDR3 DNA: TGTGCCAGCAGTCCGACAGGGGGCTCTGGAAACACCATATATTTT
J gene: TRBJ1-3
D gene: TRBD1
V gene: TRBV27
clone size: .

CDR3 protein: CAWSGGATGVNTEAFF
CDR3 DNA: TGTGCCTGGAGCGGGGGGGCAACAGGGGTCAACACTGAAGCTTTCTTT
J gene: TRBJ1-1
D gene: TRBD1
V gene: TRBV30
clone size: .

CDR3 protein: CASSLSEATATGELFF
CDR3 DNA: TGCGCCAGCAGCTTGTCAGAGGCGACAGCCACCGGGGAGCTGTTTTTT
J gene: TRBJ2-2
D gene: .
V gene: TRBV5-1
clone size: .

CDR3 protein: CASRSRGNTEAFF
CDR3 DNA: TGTGCCAGCAGATCCAGGGGAAACACTGAAGCTTTCTTT
J gene: TRBJ1-1
D gene: .
V gene: TRBV6-5
clone size: once

CDR3 protein: CASSLVGRGPANTGELFF
CDR3 DNA: TGTGCCAGCAGTTTAGTCGGGAGGGGGCCCGCGAACACCGGGGAGCTGTTTTTT
J gene: TRBJ2-2
D gene: .
V gene: TRBV28
clone size: .

CDR3 protein: CASELATSNEQFF
CDR3 DNA: TGTGCCAGCGAACTAGCGACGTCCAATGAGCAGTTCTTC
J gene: TRBJ2-1
D gene: TRBD2
V gene: TRBV28
clone size: .

CDR3 protein: CASSLGQPNLYGYTF
CDR3 DNA: TGTGCCAGCAGCTTGGGACAGCCCAACCTCTATGGCTACACCTTC
J gene: TRBJ1-2
D gene: .
V gene: TRBV5-4
clone size: .

CDR3 protein: CASSLGTGSYEQYF
CDR3 DNA: TGTGCCAGCAGCTTAGGGACAGGGTCCTACGAGCAGTACTTC
J gene: TRBJ2-7
D gene: TRBD1
V gene: TRBV7-9
clone size: .

CDR3 protein: CASSLEPTTEQYF
CDR3 DNA: TGTGCCAGCAGCTTAGAACCGACTACCGAGCAGTACTTC
J gene: TRBJ2-7
D gene: .
V gene: TRBV7-9
clone size: .

CDR3 protein: CAISGEGASYNEQFF
CDR3 DNA: TGTGCCATCAGTGGAGAGGGGGCATCCTACAATGAGCAGTTCTTC
J gene: TRBJ2-1
D gene: TRBD1
V gene: TRBV10-3
clone size: once

CDR3 protein: CASRLQGASNSPLHF
CDR3 DNA: TGTGCCAGCAGACTACAGGGGGCGAGTAATTCACCCCTCCACTTT
J gene: TRBJ1-6
D gene: TRBD1
V gene: TRBV2
clone size: .

CDR3 protein: CASNGRGNEQFF
CDR3 DNA: TGTGCCAGCAATGGGAGAGGTAATGAGCAGTTCTTC
J gene: TRBJ2-1
D gene: .
V gene: TRBV2
clone size: .

CDR3 protein: CAWSVGGLYEQYF
CDR3 DNA: TGTGCCTGGAGTGTTGGGGGCCTCTACGAGCAGTACTTC
J gene: TRBJ2-7
D gene: .
V gene: TRBV30
clone size: .

CDR3 protein: CTSSHPSGSNNEQFF
CDR3 DNA: TGCACCAGCAGCCACCCTAGCGGGAGTAACAATGAGCAGTTCTTC
J gene: TRBJ2-1
D gene: .
V gene: TRBV1
clone size: .

CDR3 protein: CASSQELQGLAQSYEQYF
CDR3 DNA: TGTGCCAGCAGCCAAGAGTTACAGGGACTAGCGCAATCCTACGAGCAGTACTTC
J gene: TRBJ2-7
D gene: TRBD2
V gene: TRBV4-2
clone size: once

CDR3 protein: CATSDLQQGTSGSTQYF
CDR3 DNA: TGTGCCACCAGTGATTTGCAACAAGGGACTAGCGGGAGTACGCAGTATTTT
J gene: TRBJ2-3
D gene: TRBD2
V gene: TRBV24-1
clone size: .

CDR3 protein: CATSRGGQGRLSLHF
CDR3 DNA: TGTGCCACCAGCAGAGGGGGACAGGGACGGTTGTCCCTCCACTTT
J gene: TRBJ1-6
D gene: TRBD1
V gene: TRBV15
clone size: .

CDR3 protein: CASSFRQGASYEQYF
CDR3 DNA: TGTGCCAGCAGCTTCCGGCAGGGGGCCTCCTACGAGCAGTACTTC
J gene: TRBJ2-7
D gene: TRBD1
V gene: TRBV5-4
clone size: .

CDR3 protein: CASSTRQGNNQPQHF
CDR3 DNA: TGTGCCAGTAGTACCCGACAGGGCAACAATCAGCCCCAGCATTTT
J gene: TRBJ1-5
D gene: TRBD1
V gene: TRBV19
clone size: .

CDR3 protein: CAWSVLGNEQYF
CDR3 DNA: TGTGCCTGGAGTGTACTCGGGAACGAGCAGTACTTC
J gene: TRBJ2-7
D gene: .
V gene: TRBV30
clone size: .